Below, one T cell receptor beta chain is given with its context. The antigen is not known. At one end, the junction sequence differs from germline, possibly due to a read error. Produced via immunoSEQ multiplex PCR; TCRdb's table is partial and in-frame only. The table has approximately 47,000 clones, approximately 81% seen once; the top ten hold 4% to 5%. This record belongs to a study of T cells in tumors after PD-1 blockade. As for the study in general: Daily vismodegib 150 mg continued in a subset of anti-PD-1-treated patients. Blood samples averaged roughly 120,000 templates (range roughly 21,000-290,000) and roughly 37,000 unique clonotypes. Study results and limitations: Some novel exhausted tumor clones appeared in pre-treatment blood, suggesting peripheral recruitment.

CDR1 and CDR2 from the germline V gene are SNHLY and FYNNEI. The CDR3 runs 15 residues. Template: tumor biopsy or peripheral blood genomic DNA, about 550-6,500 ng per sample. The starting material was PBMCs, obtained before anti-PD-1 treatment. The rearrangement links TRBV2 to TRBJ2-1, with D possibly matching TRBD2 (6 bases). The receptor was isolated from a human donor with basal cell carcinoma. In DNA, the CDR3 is TGTGCCAGCAGTCGGCCGGGACTCTCCCACAATGAGCAGTTCTTC. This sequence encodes CASSRPGLSHNEQFF.